A selection of T cell receptor beta chains follows, all from one sample in a study of long-term antiretroviral therapy in people with HIV. The repertoire was sequenced with immunoSEQ multiplex PCR; TCRdb's copy has only in-frame clones and lacks some. The profile shows tens of thousands of clones, approximately 89% of them singletons. This material consisted of unsorted PBMCs, taken 3.1 years after starting antiretroviral therapy. All receptors derive from a man between 18 and 35 years old with HIV. Both conserved end residues are part of each CDR3. D genes are given only for firm matches.

TRBJ1-3,TRBV30,-,CAWSVAGGNTIYF
TRBJ1-1,TRBV4-3,-,CASSQGTQSTEAFF
TRBJ2-3,TRBV20-1,TRBD1,CSAKMTGGKYF
TRBJ2-4,TRBV30,TRBD1,CAWSIHRGLLDIQYF
TRBJ1-2,TRBV30,TRBD1,CAASRDRGIGYTF
TRBJ1-4,TRBV6-1,-,CASSATVTTNEKLFF
TRBJ1-2,TRBV2,-,CASKSLYGYTF
TRBJ1-2,TRBV30,-,CAWISGGPANYGYTF
TRBJ1-1,TRBV29-1,-,CSVTNTEAFF
TRBJ2-3,TRBV7-9,-,CASSPGSFSTDTQYF